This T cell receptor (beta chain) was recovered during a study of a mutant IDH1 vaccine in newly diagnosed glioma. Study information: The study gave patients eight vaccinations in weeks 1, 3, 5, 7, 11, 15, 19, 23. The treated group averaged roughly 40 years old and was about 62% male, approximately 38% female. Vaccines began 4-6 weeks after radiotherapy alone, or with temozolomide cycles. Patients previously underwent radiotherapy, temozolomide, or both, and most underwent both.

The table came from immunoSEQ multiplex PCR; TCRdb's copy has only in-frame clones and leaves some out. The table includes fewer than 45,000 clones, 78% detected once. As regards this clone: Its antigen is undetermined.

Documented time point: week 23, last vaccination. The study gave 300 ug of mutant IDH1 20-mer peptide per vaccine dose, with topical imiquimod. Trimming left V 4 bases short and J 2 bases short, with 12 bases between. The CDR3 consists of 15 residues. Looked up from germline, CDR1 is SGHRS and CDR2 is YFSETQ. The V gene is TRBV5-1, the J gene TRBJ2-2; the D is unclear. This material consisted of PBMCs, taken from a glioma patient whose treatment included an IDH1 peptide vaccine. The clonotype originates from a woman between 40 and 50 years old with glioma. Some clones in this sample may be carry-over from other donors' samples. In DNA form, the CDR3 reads TGCGCCAGCAGCCGGTCAAGTTCAAACACCGGGGAGCTGTTTTTT. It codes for CASSRSSSNTGELFF. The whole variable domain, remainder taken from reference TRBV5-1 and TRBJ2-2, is KAGVTQTPRYLIKTRGQQVTLSCSPISGHRSVSWYQQTPGQGLQFLFEYFSETQRNKGNFPGRFSGRQFSNSRSEMNVSTLELGDSALYLCASSRSSSNTGELFFGEGSRLTVL.